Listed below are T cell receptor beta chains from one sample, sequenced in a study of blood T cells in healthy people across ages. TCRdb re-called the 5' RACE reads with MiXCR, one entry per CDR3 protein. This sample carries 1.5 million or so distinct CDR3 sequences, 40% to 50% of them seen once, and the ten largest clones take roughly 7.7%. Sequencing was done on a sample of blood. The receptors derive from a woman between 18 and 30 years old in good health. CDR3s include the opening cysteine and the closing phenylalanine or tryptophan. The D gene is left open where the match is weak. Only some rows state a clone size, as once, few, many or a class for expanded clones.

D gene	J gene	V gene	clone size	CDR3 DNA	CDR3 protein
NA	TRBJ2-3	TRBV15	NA	TGTGCCACCAGCAGCGGGCAGGGCACAGATACGCAGTATTTT	CATSSGQGTDTQYF
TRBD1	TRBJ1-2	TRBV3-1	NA	TGTGCCAGCAGCCAAGCAGGGGGCACAGGCTATGGCTACACCTTC	CASSQAGGTGYGYTF
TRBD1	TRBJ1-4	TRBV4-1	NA	TGCGCCAGCAGCCAAGAGGACAGGGGAGGCGAAAAACTGTTTTTT	CASSQEDRGGEKLFF
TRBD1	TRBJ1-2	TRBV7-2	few	TGTGCCAGCAGCTTAGACGGGACAGGGGCTAACTATGGCTACACCTTC	CASSLDGTGANYGYTF
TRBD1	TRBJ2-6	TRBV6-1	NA	TGTGCCAGCCGGGACAGCGCCAGTTACTCTGGGGCCAACGTCCTGACTTTC	CASRDSASYSGANVLTF
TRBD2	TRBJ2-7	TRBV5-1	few	TGCGCCAGCAGCTTGGGTGGGGCCACTAGCGGGCAGTACGAGCAGTACTTC	CASSLGGATSGQYEQYF
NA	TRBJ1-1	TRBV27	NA	TGTGCCAGCAGTGTAACAGGGTCAGGAGGGACTGAAGCTTTCTTT	CASSVTGSGGTEAFF
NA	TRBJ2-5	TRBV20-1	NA	TGCAGTGCTAGTTATACGGCCCAAGAGACCCAGTACTTC	CSASYTAQETQYF
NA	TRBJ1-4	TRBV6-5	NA	TGTGCCAGCAGAACCAACAACGGGGAGGATGAAAAACTGTTTTTT	CASRTNNGEDEKLFF
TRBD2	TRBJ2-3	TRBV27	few	TGTGCCAGCAGTTCAAATAGCGGGGGAACAGATACGCAGTATTTT	CASSSNSGGTDTQYF
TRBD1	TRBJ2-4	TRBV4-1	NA	TGCGCCAGCAGCCAAGGGGGAAGACAGGGGAAATTAGCCAAAAACATTCAGTACTTC	CASSQGGRQGKLAKNIQYF
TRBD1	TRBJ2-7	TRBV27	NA	TGTGCCAGCAGTTTTGGGGGCAGGGGGACCTACGAGCAGTACTTC	CASSFGGRGTYEQYF
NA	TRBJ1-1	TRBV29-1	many	TGCAGCGTCGCGGGGGTCTTAAACACTGAAGCTTTCTTT	CSVAGVLNTEAFF